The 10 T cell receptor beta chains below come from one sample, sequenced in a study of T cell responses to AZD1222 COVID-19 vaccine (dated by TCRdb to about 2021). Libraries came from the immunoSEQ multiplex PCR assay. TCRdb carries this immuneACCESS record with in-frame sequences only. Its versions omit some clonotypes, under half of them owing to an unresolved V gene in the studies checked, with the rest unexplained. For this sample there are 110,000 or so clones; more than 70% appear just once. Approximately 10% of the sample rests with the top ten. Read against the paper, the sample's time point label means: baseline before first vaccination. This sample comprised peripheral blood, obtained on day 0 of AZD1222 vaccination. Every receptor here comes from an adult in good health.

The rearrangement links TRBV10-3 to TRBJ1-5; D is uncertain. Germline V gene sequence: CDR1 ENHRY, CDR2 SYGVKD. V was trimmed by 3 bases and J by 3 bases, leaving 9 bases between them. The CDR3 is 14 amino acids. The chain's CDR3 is CAISEGNSNQPQHF. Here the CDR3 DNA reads TGTGCCATCAGTGAAGGGAATTCCAATCAGCCCCAGCATTTT.

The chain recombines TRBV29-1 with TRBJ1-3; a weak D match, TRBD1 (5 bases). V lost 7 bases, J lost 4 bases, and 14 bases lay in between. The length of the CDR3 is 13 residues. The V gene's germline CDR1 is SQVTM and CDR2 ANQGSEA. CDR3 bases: TGCAGCGGAAGACGGGGCACAGGAAACACCATATATTTT. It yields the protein CSGRRGTGNTIYF.

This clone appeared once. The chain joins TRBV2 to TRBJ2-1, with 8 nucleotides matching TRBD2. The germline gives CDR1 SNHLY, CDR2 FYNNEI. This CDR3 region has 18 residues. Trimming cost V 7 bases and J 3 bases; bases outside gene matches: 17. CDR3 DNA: TGTGCCAGCAAACGGGGACCCCCCGGGAGGGAGGGCTACAATGAGCAGTTCTTC. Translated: CASKRGPPGREGYNEQFF. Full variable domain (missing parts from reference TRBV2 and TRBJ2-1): EPEVTQTPSHQVTQMGQEVILRCVPISNHLYFYWYRQILGQKVEFLVSFYNNEISEKSEIFDDQFSVERPDGSNFTLKIRSTKLEDSAMYFCASKRGPPGREGYNEQFFGPGTRLTVL.

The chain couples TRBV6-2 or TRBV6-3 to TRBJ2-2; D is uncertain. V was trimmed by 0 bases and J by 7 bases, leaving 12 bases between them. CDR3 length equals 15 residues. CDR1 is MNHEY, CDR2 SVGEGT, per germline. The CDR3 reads CASSYSETPYGELFF. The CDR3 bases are TGTGCCAGCAGTTACTCAGAGACCCCCTACGGGGAGCTGTTTTTT.

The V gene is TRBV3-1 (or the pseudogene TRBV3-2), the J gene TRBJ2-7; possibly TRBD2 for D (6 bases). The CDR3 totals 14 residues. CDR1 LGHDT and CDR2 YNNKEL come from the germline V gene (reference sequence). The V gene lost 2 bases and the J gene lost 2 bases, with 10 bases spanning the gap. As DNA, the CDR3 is TGTGCCAGCAGCCAAAGTGGGGGGACCTACGAGCAGTACTTC. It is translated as CASSQSGGTYEQYF.

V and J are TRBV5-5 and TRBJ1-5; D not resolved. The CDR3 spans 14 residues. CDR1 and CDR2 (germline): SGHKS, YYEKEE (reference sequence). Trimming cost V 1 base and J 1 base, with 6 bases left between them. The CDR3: CASSLYGSNQPQHF. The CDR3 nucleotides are TGTGCCAGCAGCTTGTACGGCAGCAATCAGCCCCAGCATTTT.

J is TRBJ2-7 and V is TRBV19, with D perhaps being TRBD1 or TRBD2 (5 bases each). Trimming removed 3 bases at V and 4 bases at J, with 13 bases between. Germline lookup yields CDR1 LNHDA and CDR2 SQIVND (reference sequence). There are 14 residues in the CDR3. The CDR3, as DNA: TGTGCCAGTAGTATCAACGGGGCCGTATACGAGCAGTACTTC. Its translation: CASSINGAVYEQYF.

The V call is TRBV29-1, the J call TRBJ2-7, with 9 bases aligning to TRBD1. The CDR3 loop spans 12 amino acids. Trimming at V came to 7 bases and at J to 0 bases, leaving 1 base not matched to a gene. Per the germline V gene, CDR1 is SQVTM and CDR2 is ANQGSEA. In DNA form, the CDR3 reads TGCAGCGCGACAGGGGGCTCCTACGAGCAGTACTTC. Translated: CSATGGSYEQYF.

This CDR3 is CASSFGGTGGENTEAFF. CDR3 bases: TGTGCCAGCAGCTTTGGGGGGACAGGGGGCGAGAACACTGAAGCTTTCTTT. The chain links TRBV12-1 to TRBJ1-1; the listed D gene, TRBD1, was not tested against the DNA. TRBV12-1 is marked as a pseudogene. This CDR3 has 17 residues.

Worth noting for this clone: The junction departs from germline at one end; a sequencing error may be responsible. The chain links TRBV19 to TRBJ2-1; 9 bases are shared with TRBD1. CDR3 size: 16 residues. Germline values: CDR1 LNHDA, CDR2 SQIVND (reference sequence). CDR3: CASSIGGDRVYDEQFF. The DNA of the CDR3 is TGTGCCAGTAGTATAGGGGGGGACAGGGTCTACGATGAGCAGTTCTTC.